The source of this TCR beta chain is a study of siplizumab effects on memory and regulatory T cells. The study, taken as a whole, reports: Naive or memory phenotype assignment was not possible for roughly 75-96% of proliferating CD4+ or CD8+ clones.

Clones were read by immunoSEQ multiplex PCR, and TCRdb kept only the in-frame ones, dropping some. The data hold about 110,000 clones, with 85% to 95% observed a single time. The CDR3 is 13 amino acids. Trimming cost V 2 bases and J 9 bases, with 8 bases left between them. Germline assignment: CDR1 SGHTA and CDR2 FQGTGA. Turning to this clone: Its antigen is not known.

This chain joins TRBV7-3 and TRBJ1-6; possibly TRBD1 for D (6 bases). Sequences were obtained from CD4+ T cells sorted from blood. This sequence originates from a human donor in good health. The CDR3 loop is CASSLATGSPLHF. In DNA form, the CDR3 reads TGTGCCAGCAGCTTAGCGACAGGTTCACCCCTCCACTTT.